A selection of T cell receptor beta chains follows, all from one sample in a study of T cells after yellow fever vaccination. TCRdb reanalysed the 5' RACE reads using MiXCR and keeps one entry per CDR3 protein. This table has 70,000 or so distinct CDR3 sequences, 5% to 6.5% appearing once. The source material was CD4+ T cells sorted from PBMCs, sampled around 14 days after the first yellow fever vaccination. The receptors were gathered from a man younger than 35 who received the YFV17D yellow fever vaccine. Each CDR3 is given without its conserved first and last residue. Fields, in order: V gene, D gene, CDR3 protein. A D gene is named only where the DNA matches it firmly.

>TRBV6-2/TRBV6-3|TRBD2
ASSGLAGGLEQF
>TRBV12-3/TRBV12-4|NA
ASTPRRRSKAF
>TRBV12-3/TRBV12-4|NA
ASSPLRGGKSGNTIY
>TRBV5-4|NA
ASSLGPALSSGANVLT
>TRBV5-1|NA
ASSSQDSGEAF
>TRBV5-1|TRBD2
ASSLELAGRETQY
>TRBV12-3/TRBV12-4|TRBD1
ASCIPGTGPRSLH
>TRBV5-1|NA
ASSLEGIGRANTEAF
>TRBV7-6|NA
ASSLEGGDTGELF
>TRBV7-3|NA
ASSLNYNEQF
>TRBV12-3/TRBV12-4|NA
ASSLPGIQETQY
>TRBV30|NA
AWDLALGGNTGELF
>TRBV18|TRBD1
ASAAGGRRNTEAF
>TRBV7-2|TRBD2
ASSFSGGAQNIQY
>TRBV5-1|NA
ASSPLGPLGEKLF
>TRBV20-1|NA
SAREADGEQF
>TRBV5-4|NA
ASSLAGYTDTQY
>TRBV11-2|NA
ASSFEGGGTEAF
>TRBV21-1|NA
ASRTGYGDQPQH
>TRBV10-3|TRBD1
AISEPGQGGTEAF
>TRBV6-2/TRBV6-3|NA
ASSYLTGSAEAF
>TRBV6-5|NA
ASSWGSQAPDTQY
>TRBV19|NA
ASSRIGGGDTQY
>TRBV27|TRBD1
ASSFRTGIGGYT